A selection of T cell receptor beta chains follows, all from one sample in a study of cytomegalovirus exposure and HLA in healthy donors. TCRdb's table, derived via immunoSEQ multiplex PCR, lists solely in-frame clones and lacks some. The repertoire holds 150,000 to 200,000 clones, with just over 75% as singletons. Material: PBMCs. These receptors were obtained from a woman in her 40s in good health and CMV-seronegative. CDR3s include the opening cysteine and the closing phenylalanine or tryptophan.

J: TRBJ2-5; length: 15; V: TRBV5-1; CDR3: CASSLPAGAEETQYF
J: TRBJ2-2; length: 15; V: TRBV13; CDR3: CASSPWTSGSRELFF
J: TRBJ2-7; length: 13; V: TRBV7-2; CDR3: CASSVGTPSEQYF
J: TRBJ2-2; length: 16; V: TRBV7-2; CDR3: CASSLVVARRTGELFF
J: TRBJ2-7; length: 15; V: TRBV6-5; CDR3: CASSYRDDRSYEQYF
J: TRBJ1-5; length: 13; V: TRBV25-1; CDR3: CASSAGIYQPQHF
J: TRBJ2-1; length: 14; V: TRBV2; CDR3: CASSGQGTFNEQFF
J: TRBJ1-1; length: 12; V: TRBV19; CDR3: CASGTGNTEAFF
J: TRBJ2-2; length: 14; V: TRBV6-1; CDR3: CASSEGVGVRELFF
J: TRBJ1-5; length: 17; V: TRBV27; CDR3: CASRPNPGQGSNQPQHF
J: TRBJ2-2; length: 15; V: TRBV7-8; CDR3: CASSLVSGNTGELFF
J: TRBJ2-2; length: 15; V: TRBV11-3; CDR3: CASSLGGEGAGELFF
J: TRBJ1-5; length: 17; V: TRBV6-1; CDR3: CASSGQGRVISNQPQHF
J: TRBJ2-5; length: 13; V: TRBV7-2; CDR3: CASSSGDQETQYF
J: TRBJ1-5; length: 12; V: TRBV30; CDR3: CAWSTLIGAQHF
J: TRBJ1-5; length: 17; V: TRBV5-1; CDR3: CASSSGQGEEGNQPQHF
J: TRBJ2-3; length: 14; V: TRBV29-1; CDR3: CSVELVGGTDTQYF
J: TRBJ1-1; length: 12; V: TRBV29-1; CDR3: CSVGGGPFEAFF
J: TRBJ1-4; length: 13; V: TRBV28; CDR3: CATHTGANEKLFF
J: TRBJ2-5; length: 16; V: TRBV2; CDR3: CASRRDRGGIQETQYF
J: TRBJ1-5; length: 14; V: TRBV19; CDR3: CASSTRGENQPQHF
J: TRBJ2-5; length: 17; V: TRBV5-1; CDR3: CASSTIPLGSGGETQYF
J: TRBJ2-1; length: 16; V: TRBV5-6; CDR3: CASSSPGNPTYNEQFF
J: TRBJ2-7; length: 16; V: TRBV2; CDR3: CASTQRRGQGVGEQYF
J: TRBJ2-5; length: 11; V: TRBV30; CDR3: CAFQGFETQYF
J: TRBJ1-1; length: 13; V: TRBV30; CDR3: CAWSVGGLTEAFF
J: TRBJ2-1; length: 14; V: TRBV6-1; CDR3: CASSERQGGVMEFF
J: TRBJ1-5; length: 20; V: TRBV21-1; CDR3: CASSKAPEPRGGDGNQPQHF
J: TRBJ2-7; length: 15; V: TRBV28; CDR3: CASTFRLGSSYEQYF
J: TRBJ1-5; length: 19; V: TRBV2; CDR3: CARLVTPGQGWFSNQPQHF
J: TRBJ1-2; length: 13; V: TRBV5-1; CDR3: CASSLDGSSGYTF
J: TRBJ1-1; length: 11; V: TRBV29-1; CDR3: CSVAGSSEAFF
J: TRBJ1-3; length: 15; V: TRBV27; CDR3: CASSLARGTGNTIYF
J: TRBJ1-1; length: 15; V: TRBV5-4; CDR3: CASSLGGALGTEAFF
J: TRBJ1-1; length: 19; V: TRBV5-1; CDR3: CASSLIPAWGRAGPSVAFF
J: TRBJ2-1; length: 18; V: TRBV5-1; CDR3: CASSLQMIAGGTYNEQFF
J: TRBJ1-3; length: 15; V: TRBV6-1; CDR3: CASNPGVLSGNTIYF
J: TRBJ1-2; length: 12; V: TRBV6-1; CDR3: CASSATGDRYTF
J: TRBJ2-5; length: 13; V: TRBV11-3; CDR3: CASSSDRDWTQYF
J: TRBJ2-6; length: 19; V: TRBV27; CDR3: CASSLRLRTGGSGANVLTF
J: TRBJ1-1; length: 12; V: TRBV6-1; CDR3: CASIVGDSEAFF
J: TRBJ2-3; length: 15; V: TRBV14; CDR3: CASSLSGTSTDTQYF
J: TRBJ1-1; length: 16; V: TRBV19; CDR3: CASSSIEGQVNTEAFF
J: TRBJ2-5; length: 13; V: TRBV29-1; CDR3: CSVVQGWGETQYF
J: TRBJ2-1; length: 14; V: TRBV2; CDR3: CASIASGSSDEQFF
J: TRBJ2-2; length: 16; V: TRBV5-1; CDR3: CASSPSIAGGAGELFF